A selection of T cell receptor beta chains follows, all from one sample in a study of graft-versus-host responses after intestinal transplantation. Repertoires were generated with immunoSEQ multiplex PCR, while TCRdb's copy carries only in-frame clones and drops some. Of around 93,000 clones detected, 75% to 95% appear once; the ten largest clones hold 5% to 6.5%. The antigens of these receptors remain unknown. The input for sequencing was unstimulated CD8+ T cells sorted from spleen or lymph node cells, taken before intestinal transplant. These receptors were collected from a human donor who received an intestinal transplant. CDR3s include the opening cysteine and the closing phenylalanine or tryptophan. A D gene is named only where the DNA matches it firmly. Size values are once, few and many counts, or a class for expanded clones, and some rows have none.

DNA: TGCGCCAGCAGCTTGGTGGGGGGCGAATCCTACGAGCAGTACTTC
CDR3: CASSLVGGESYEQYF
D: .
size: once
V: TRBV5-1
J: TRBJ2-7

DNA: TGTGCCAGCAGCCAAGAAACAGAGAAAACCTACAATGAGCAGTTCTTC
CDR3: CASSQETEKTYNEQFF
D: .
size: .
V: TRBV4-2
J: TRBJ2-1

DNA: TGTGCCAGCAGCGCACAACCTACAGGAGACACTGAAGCTTTCTTT
CDR3: CASSAQPTGDTEAFF
D: .
size: once
V: TRBV9
J: TRBJ1-1

DNA: TGTGCCAGTAACCCAACCGGGCAGGCCTACGGTGGCTACACCTTC
CDR3: CASNPTGQAYGGYTF
D: .
size: .
V: TRBV19
J: TRBJ1-2

DNA: TGTGCCAGCAGCCCCCAAAAACAGGGGGTCTACGAGCAGTACTTC
CDR3: CASSPQKQGVYEQYF
D: TRBD1
size: .
V: TRBV6-1
J: TRBJ2-7

DNA: TGCGCCAGCAGCTTAGGGGCGGGGGAGACCCAGTACTTC
CDR3: CASSLGAGETQYF
D: .
size: .
V: TRBV5-1
J: TRBJ2-5

DNA: TGTGCCAGCAGACAAACTCAGACCGGGACGGACCTAGAGACCCAGTACTTC
CDR3: CASRQTQTGTDLETQYF
D: .
size: .
V: TRBV11-2
J: TRBJ2-5

DNA: TGTGCCATCAGCGGACTAGCGGGAGACACCTACGAGCAGTACTTC
CDR3: CAISGLAGDTYEQYF
D: TRBD2
size: .
V: TRBV10-3
J: TRBJ2-7

DNA: TGTGCCAGCAGTGAACCCGAGGGCGCGGCCAAAAACATTCAGTACTTC
CDR3: CASSEPEGAAKNIQYF
D: .
size: .
V: TRBV6-1
J: TRBJ2-4

DNA: TGTGCCAGCAGCCCCCCCCGGGACCGATCGGAGGAGCAGTACTTC
CDR3: CASSPPRDRSEEQYF
D: .
size: .
V: TRBV11-3
J: TRBJ2-7

DNA: TGCGCCAGCAGCCGGGACAGTGAAGCTTTCTTT
CDR3: CASSRDSEAFF
D: TRBD1
size: .
V: TRBV4-1
J: TRBJ1-1

DNA: TGTGCCTGGAATACAGGGCCTAGCACAGATACGCAGTATTTT
CDR3: CAWNTGPSTDTQYF
D: .
size: .
V: TRBV30
J: TRBJ2-3

DNA: TGTGCCAGCAGTCCCACAGGGCTCGAGCAGTACTTC
CDR3: CASSPTGLEQYF
D: .
size: .
V: TRBV27
J: TRBJ2-7

DNA: TGTGCCAGCACCCCGAGGGAGTATGGTCCTCAGCCCCAGCATTTT
CDR3: CASTPREYGPQPQHF
D: .
size: .
V: TRBV21-1
J: TRBJ1-5

DNA: TGTGCCAGCAGCCCATCCGTCCTCAATGAGCAGTTCTTC
CDR3: CASSPSVLNEQFF
D: .
size: .
V: TRBV6-5
J: TRBJ2-1

DNA: TGTGCCAGCAGCAAATTGAGCAGGGCATACGAGCAGTACTTC
CDR3: CASSKLSRAYEQYF
D: .
size: few
V: TRBV21-1
J: TRBJ2-7

DNA: TGTGCCAGCAACAAGCGGGGGGCTGGCACCGGGGAGCTGTTTTTT
CDR3: CASNKRGAGTGELFF
D: TRBD2
size: .
V: TRBV5-4
J: TRBJ2-2

DNA: TGTGCCAGCAGTGCAAGCGGGGGTAACAATGAGCAGTTCTTC
CDR3: CASSASGGNNEQFF
D: TRBD2
size: .
V: TRBV6-5
J: TRBJ2-1

DNA: TGTGCCAGCAGTAGACTAGCGGGAGATCAAGAGACCCAGTACTTC
CDR3: CASSRLAGDQETQYF
D: TRBD2
size: few
V: TRBV6-1
J: TRBJ2-5

DNA: TGTGCCAGCAGCGTAGACACCTACAATGAGCAGTTCTTC
CDR3: CASSVDTYNEQFF
D: .
size: .
V: TRBV9
J: TRBJ2-1

DNA: TGTGCCAGCAGCTTAGGAGGTGCGGACTACGAGCAGTACTTC
CDR3: CASSLGGADYEQYF
D: .
size: once
V: TRBV7-6
J: TRBJ2-7

DNA: TGTGCCAGCTCGGGAGGGTGGGCGCCGGATGAGCAGTTCTTC
CDR3: CASSGGWAPDEQFF
D: TRBD2
size: .
V: TRBV25-1
J: TRBJ2-1

DNA: TGTGCCAGCAGCCCCCCAACAGGGAACTATGGCTACACCTTC
CDR3: CASSPPTGNYGYTF
D: .
size: once
V: TRBV7-6
J: TRBJ1-2

DNA: TGTGCCTGGCGGGACAGCCCAACTCGGGAGCAGTACTTC
CDR3: CAWRDSPTREQYF
D: TRBD1
size: once
V: TRBV30
J: TRBJ2-7

DNA: TGTGCCTCCAACTCGGCGGGGGGGTGGATCAGCACAGATACGCAGTATTTT
CDR3: CASNSAGGWISTDTQYF
D: TRBD2
size: .
V: TRBV19
J: TRBJ2-3

DNA: TGTGCCAGCAGTGAATACAATGAGCAGTTCTTC
CDR3: CASSEYNEQFF
D: .
size: .
V: TRBV25-1
J: TRBJ2-1

DNA: TGCGCCAGCAGCACTGGATCTTTCTACGAGCAGTACTTC
CDR3: CASSTGSFYEQYF
D: .
size: .
V: TRBV4-1
J: TRBJ2-7

DNA: TGTGCCAGCAGTTACTTTGCGGACACCGGGGAGCTGTTTTTT
CDR3: CASSYFADTGELFF
D: .
size: .
V: TRBV6-5
J: TRBJ2-2

DNA: TGTGCCAGCAGTTTACAGGGAGCTGGGGCCAACGTCCTGACTTTC
CDR3: CASSLQGAGANVLTF
D: .
size: .
V: TRBV27
J: TRBJ2-6

DNA: TGTGCCAGCAGCTTAGACCTTCCCGTGTCACCCCTCCACTTT
CDR3: CASSLDLPVSPLHF
D: .
size: .
V: TRBV7-9
J: TRBJ1-6

DNA: TGTGCCAGTAGTATCGTGGCGGGCCTCGCAAATGAGCAGTTCTTC
CDR3: CASSIVAGLANEQFF
D: .
size: .
V: TRBV19
J: TRBJ2-1

DNA: TGTGCCAGCAGTGGCGGGGGTCCTACCGGGGAGCTGTTTTTT
CDR3: CASSGGGPTGELFF
D: TRBD2
size: .
V: TRBV2
J: TRBJ2-2

DNA: TGTGCCACCGCTCCGGGACAGACCTACGAGCAGTACTTC
CDR3: CATAPGQTYEQYF
D: TRBD1
size: .
V: TRBV6-5
J: TRBJ2-7

DNA: TGTGCTAGTGGTTTGGGCTATGGCTACACCTTC
CDR3: CASGLGYGYTF
D: .
size: once
V: TRBV12-5
J: TRBJ1-2

DNA: TGTGCCAGCAGCGTAGGGGCGGGGAACACTGAAGCTTTCTTT
CDR3: CASSVGAGNTEAFF
D: .
size: .
V: TRBV9
J: TRBJ1-1

DNA: TGTGCCAGCAGCGTAGGGGGTCGTGAGCAGTTCTTC
CDR3: CASSVGGREQFF
D: .
size: .
V: TRBV9
J: TRBJ2-1

DNA: TGTGCCAGTTCACCAAGCAATCAGCCCCAGCATTTT
CDR3: CASSPSNQPQHF
D: .
size: few
V: TRBV6-5
J: TRBJ1-5

DNA: TGCAGCGCTTGGACAGGGCTAGAGACCCAGTACTTC
CDR3: CSAWTGLETQYF
D: TRBD1
size: .
V: TRBV29-1
J: TRBJ2-5

DNA: TGCCCAGGGCCTCCGAGGACGGCTTTCTTT
CDR3: CPGPPRTAFF
D: .
size: once
V: TRBV29-1
J: TRBJ1-1

DNA: TGTGCCAGCAGACCCACTAGCTACACCTACAATGAGCAGTTCTTC
CDR3: CASRPTSYTYNEQFF
D: .
size: .
V: TRBV28
J: TRBJ2-1

DNA: TGTGCCAGCAGTTACCGGGACAACTCCTACGAGCAGTACTTC
CDR3: CASSYRDNSYEQYF
D: .
size: .
V: TRBV6-8
J: TRBJ2-7

DNA: TGTGCCACCAGCAGAGATTACTGGGACTGGGGACCGGACGGTTCACCCCTCCACTTT
CDR3: CATSRDYWDWGPDGSPLHF
D: .
size: .
V: TRBV15
J: TRBJ1-6

DNA: TGTGCCAGCAGCTTCACCAGCGATGGACAGGGGAAAGAGACCCAGTACTTC
CDR3: CASSFTSDGQGKETQYF
D: TRBD1
size: .
V: TRBV11-2
J: TRBJ2-5

DNA: TGTGCCAGCACCGGGGACGTCTCTGGAAACACCATATATTTT
CDR3: CASTGDVSGNTIYF
D: .
size: .
V: TRBV9
J: TRBJ1-3

DNA: TGTGCCAGCAGCCCACCCTCAGGATGGGATGAGACCCAGTACTTC
CDR3: CASSPPSGWDETQYF
D: .
size: .
V: TRBV7-9
J: TRBJ2-5

DNA: TGTGCCAGCAGCTTAGGACAGGGCCCCTCACCCCTCCACTTT
CDR3: CASSLGQGPSPLHF
D: TRBD1
size: .
V: TRBV5-6
J: TRBJ1-6

DNA: TGTGCCAGTAGTATTTCGGGTGGTGGCAATCAGCCCCAGCATTTT
CDR3: CASSISGGGNQPQHF
D: .
size: .
V: TRBV19
J: TRBJ1-5

DNA: TGTGCCAGCACCGAGAGGTCGAATGAGCAGTTCTTC
CDR3: CASTERSNEQFF
D: .
size: .
V: TRBV7-9
J: TRBJ2-1

DNA: TGTGCCAGCAGCCCACAGGAATCGTTAAGAGATGAGCAGTTCTTC
CDR3: CASSPQESLRDEQFF
D: .
size: once
V: TRBV7-9
J: TRBJ2-1

DNA: TGTGCCAGCAGTTTACTGGGTGGGGGAAAGGGTCAGCCCCAGCATTTT
CDR3: CASSLLGGGKGQPQHF
D: .
size: .
V: TRBV28
J: TRBJ1-5

DNA: TGTGCCAGCAGTTCCCGGGGCTACCCATCCTACGAGCAGTACTTC
CDR3: CASSSRGYPSYEQYF
D: .
size: .
V: TRBV27
J: TRBJ2-7

DNA: TGTGCCTGGAGTGGGGCGGTACCCTATAATTCACCCCTCCACTTT
CDR3: CAWSGAVPYNSPLHF
D: .
size: .
V: TRBV30
J: TRBJ1-6

DNA: TGCAGCGTTGAGTTGGGACGTAAGAGCTCCTACGAGCAGTACTTC
CDR3: CSVELGRKSSYEQYF
D: .
size: .
V: TRBV29-1
J: TRBJ2-7

DNA: TGTGCCAGCAGCTTAAGTGTCGATTCCTACGAGCAGTACTTC
CDR3: CASSLSVDSYEQYF
D: .
size: .
V: TRBV7-3
J: TRBJ2-7